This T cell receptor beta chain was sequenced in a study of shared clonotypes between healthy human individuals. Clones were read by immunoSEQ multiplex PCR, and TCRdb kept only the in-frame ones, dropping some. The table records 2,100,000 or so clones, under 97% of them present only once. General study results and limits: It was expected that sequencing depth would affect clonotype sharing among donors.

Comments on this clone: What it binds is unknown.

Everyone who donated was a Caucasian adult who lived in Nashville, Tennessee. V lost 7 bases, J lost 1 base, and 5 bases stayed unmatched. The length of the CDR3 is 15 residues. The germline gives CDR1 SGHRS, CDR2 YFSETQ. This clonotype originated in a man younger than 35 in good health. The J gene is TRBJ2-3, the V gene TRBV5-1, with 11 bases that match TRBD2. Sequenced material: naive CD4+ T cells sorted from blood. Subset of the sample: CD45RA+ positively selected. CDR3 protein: CASGELAGGTDTQYF. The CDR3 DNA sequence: TGCGCCAGCGGCGAACTAGCGGGGGGCACAGATACGCAGTATTTT.